In its sample, the clone carrying this T cell receptor (beta chain) was seen a few times. The antigen remains undetermined. The data are from a study of cytomegalovirus exposure and HLA in healthy donors. In the PCR, 60 Vbeta and 13 Jbeta primers were used. Only in-frame clones appear in the TCRdb table, and some are missing; sequencing was by immunoSEQ multiplex PCR. The sample includes roughly 150,000 clones, 75% to 80% of them seen just once. General study findings and limits: Overall, around 160 TCR beta chains were annotated as cytomegalovirus-associated. The study assumed roughly uniform donor sequencing depth for presence/absence analyses. High specificity and sensitivity for cytomegalovirus status were reported for the classifier. Productive status was seen about 87% or about 30% of the time for most TCR beta V segments in an earlier analysis.

Looked up from germline, CDR1 is MNHEY and CDR2 is SVGAGI. The CDR3 extends over 12 amino acids. After removal of 6 bases from V and 6 bases from J, the junction contained 1 base not matched to a gene. The rearrangement joins TRBV6-5 to TRBJ2-1; TRBD2 matches 8 bases. The sample taken for sequencing was PBMCs. The clonotype was recovered from a male donor in good health and CMV-seronegative. The CDR3 coding sequence is TGTGCCAGCAGCGGGAGGGCCAATGAGCAGTTCTTC. Amino acid sequence: CASSGRANEQFF.